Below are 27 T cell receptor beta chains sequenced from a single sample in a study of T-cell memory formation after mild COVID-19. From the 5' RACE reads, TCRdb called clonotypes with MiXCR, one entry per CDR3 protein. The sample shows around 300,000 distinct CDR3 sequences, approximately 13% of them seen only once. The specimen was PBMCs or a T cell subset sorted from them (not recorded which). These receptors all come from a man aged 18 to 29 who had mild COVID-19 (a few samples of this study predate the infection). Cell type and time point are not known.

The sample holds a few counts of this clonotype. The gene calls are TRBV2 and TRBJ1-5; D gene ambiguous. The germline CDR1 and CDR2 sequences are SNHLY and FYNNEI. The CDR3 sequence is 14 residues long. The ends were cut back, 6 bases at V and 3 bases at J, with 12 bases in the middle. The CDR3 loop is CASSAGRTNQPQHF. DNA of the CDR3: TGTGCCAGCAGCGCCGGGAGAACCAATCAGCCCCAGCATTTT.

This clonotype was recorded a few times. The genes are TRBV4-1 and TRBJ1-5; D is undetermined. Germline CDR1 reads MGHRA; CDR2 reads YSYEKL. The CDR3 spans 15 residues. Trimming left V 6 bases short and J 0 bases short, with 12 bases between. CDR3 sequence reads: CASSQRWVSNQPQHF. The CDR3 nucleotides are TGCGCCAGCAGTCAACGATGGGTTAGCAATCAGCCCCAGCATTTT.

The CDR3 reads CASRGSDTEAFF. DNA of the CDR3: TGTGCCAGCAGGGGTTCGGACACTGAAGCTTTCTTT. The rearrangement joins TRBV6-4 to TRBJ1-1, with D unresolved. Trimming took off 6 bases at V and 3 bases at J, with 8 bases between the two ends. The CDR3 covers 12 residues. The germline gives CDR1 MRHNA, CDR2 SNTAGT.

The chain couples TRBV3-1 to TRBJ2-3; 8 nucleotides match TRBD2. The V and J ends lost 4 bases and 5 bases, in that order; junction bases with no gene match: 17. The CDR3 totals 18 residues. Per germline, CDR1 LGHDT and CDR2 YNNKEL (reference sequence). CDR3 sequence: CASSRPGALAGGRDTQYF. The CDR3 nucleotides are TGTGCCAGCAGCCGACCCGGCGCCCTCGCGGGGGGAAGAGATACGCAGTATTTT.

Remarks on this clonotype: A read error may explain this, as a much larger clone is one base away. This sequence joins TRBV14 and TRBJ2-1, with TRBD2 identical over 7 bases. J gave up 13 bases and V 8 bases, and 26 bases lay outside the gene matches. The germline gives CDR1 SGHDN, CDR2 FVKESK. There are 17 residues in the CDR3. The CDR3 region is CASGSFLRGTIRTTQFF. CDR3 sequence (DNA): TGTGCCAGCGGCTCGTTCCTGCGGGGGACGATCCGTACTACTCAGTTCTTC.

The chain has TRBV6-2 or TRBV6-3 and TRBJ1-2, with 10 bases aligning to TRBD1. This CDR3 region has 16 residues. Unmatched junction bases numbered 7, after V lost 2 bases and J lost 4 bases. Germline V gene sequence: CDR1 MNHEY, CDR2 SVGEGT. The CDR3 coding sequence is TGTGCCAGCAGTTACGGAGACAGGGGGCCCACCTATGGCTACACCTTC. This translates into CASSYGDRGPTYGYTF.

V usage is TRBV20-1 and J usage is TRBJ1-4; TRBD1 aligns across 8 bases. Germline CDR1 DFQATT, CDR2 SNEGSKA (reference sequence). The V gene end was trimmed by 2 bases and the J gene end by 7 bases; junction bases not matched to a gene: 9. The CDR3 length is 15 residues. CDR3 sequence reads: CSARPRDRTSEKLFF. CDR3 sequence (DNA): TGCAGTGCTAGACCGCGGGACAGGACGTCTGAAAAACTGTTTTTT.

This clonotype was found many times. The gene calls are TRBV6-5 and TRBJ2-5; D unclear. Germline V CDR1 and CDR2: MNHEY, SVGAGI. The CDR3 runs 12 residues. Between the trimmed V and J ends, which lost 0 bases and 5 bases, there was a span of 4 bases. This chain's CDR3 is CASSYSGETQYF. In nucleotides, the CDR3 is TGTGCCAGCAGTTACTCTGGGGAGACCCAGTACTTC.

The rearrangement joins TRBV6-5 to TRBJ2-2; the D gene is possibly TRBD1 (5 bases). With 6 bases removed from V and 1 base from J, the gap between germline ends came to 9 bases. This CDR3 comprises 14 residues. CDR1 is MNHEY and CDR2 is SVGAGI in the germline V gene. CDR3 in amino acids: CASRSTVNTGELFF. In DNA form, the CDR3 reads TGTGCCAGCAGATCGACAGTGAACACCGGGGAGCTGTTTTTT.

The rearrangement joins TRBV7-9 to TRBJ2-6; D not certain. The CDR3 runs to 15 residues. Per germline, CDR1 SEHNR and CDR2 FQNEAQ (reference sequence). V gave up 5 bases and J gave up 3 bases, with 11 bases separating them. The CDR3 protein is CASSSPGLGANVLTF. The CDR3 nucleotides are TGTGCCAGCAGCAGTCCTGGGCTTGGGGCCAACGTCCTGACTTTC. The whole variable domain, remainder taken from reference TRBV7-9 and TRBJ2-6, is DTGVSQNPRHKITKRGQNVTFRCDPISEHNRLYWYRQTLGQGPEFLTYFQNEAQLEKSRLLSDRFSAERPKGSFSTLEIQRTEQGDSAMYLCASSSPGLGANVLTFGAGSRLTVL.

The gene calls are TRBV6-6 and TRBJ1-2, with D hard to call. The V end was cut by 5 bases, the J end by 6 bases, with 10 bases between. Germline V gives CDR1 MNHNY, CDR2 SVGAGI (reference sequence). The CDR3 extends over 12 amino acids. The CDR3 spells CASSGLIDGYTF. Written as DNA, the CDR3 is TGTGCCAGCAGTGGGCTTATCGATGGCTACACCTTC.

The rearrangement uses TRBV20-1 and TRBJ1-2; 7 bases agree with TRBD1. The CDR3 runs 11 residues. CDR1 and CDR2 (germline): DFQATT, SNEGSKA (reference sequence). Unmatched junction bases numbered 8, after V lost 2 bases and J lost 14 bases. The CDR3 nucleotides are TGCAGTGCTAGATGGGAACAGGGGTTTACCTTC. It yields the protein CSARWEQGFTF.

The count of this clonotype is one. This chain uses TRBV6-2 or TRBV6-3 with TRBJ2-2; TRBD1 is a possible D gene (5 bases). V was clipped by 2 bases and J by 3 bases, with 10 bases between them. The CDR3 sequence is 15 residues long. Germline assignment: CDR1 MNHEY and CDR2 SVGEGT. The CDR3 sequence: CASSYRGPDTGELFF. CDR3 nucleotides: TGTGCCAGCAGTTACAGGGGTCCGGACACCGGGGAGCTGTTTTTT.

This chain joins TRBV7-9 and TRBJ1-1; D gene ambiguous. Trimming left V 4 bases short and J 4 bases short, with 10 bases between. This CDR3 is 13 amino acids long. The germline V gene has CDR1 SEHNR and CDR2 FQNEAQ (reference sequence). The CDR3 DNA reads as TGTGCCAGCAGCTCCTGGACGGGCACTGAAGCTTTCTTT. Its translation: CASSSWTGTEAFF.

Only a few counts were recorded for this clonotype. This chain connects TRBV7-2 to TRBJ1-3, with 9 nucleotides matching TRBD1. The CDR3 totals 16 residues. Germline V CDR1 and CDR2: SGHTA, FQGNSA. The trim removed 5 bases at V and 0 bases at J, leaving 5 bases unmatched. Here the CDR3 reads CASSHKDRGSGNTIYF. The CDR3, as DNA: TGTGCCAGCAGCCACAAGGACAGGGGCTCTGGAAACACCATATATTTT.

CDR3 sequence reads: CARSAGTSWSETQYF. DNA for the CDR3: TGTGCCAGAAGCGCGGGGACTAGCTGGTCAGAGACCCAGTACTTC. This chain links TRBV11-2 with TRBJ2-5; 9 bases match TRBD2. Germline trimming cut 9 bases from V and 4 bases from J; bases unmatched to any gene: 12. This CDR3 has 15 amino acids. Germline CDR1 SGHAT, CDR2 FQNNGV.

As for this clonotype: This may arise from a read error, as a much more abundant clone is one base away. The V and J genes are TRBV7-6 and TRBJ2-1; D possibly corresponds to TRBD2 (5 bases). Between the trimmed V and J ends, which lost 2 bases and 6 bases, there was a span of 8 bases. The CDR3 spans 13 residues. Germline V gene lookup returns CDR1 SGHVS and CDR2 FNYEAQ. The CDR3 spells CASSLTGCNEQFF. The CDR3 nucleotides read TGTGCCAGCAGCTTAACGGGGTGCAATGAGCAGTTCTTC.

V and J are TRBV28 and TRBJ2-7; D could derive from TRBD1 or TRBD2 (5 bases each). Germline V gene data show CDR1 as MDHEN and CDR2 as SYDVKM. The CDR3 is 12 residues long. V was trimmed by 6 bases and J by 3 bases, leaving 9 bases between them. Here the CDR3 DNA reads TGTGCCAGCAGAGAGGGGTACTACGAGCAGTACTTC. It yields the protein CASREGYYEQYF.

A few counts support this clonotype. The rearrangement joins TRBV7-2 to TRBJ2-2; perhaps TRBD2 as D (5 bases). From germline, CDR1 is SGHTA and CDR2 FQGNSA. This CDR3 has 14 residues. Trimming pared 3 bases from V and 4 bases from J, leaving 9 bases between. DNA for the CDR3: TGTGCCAGCAGCTTCCAGCGGACCACCGGGGAGCTGTTTTTT. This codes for CASSFQRTTGELFF.

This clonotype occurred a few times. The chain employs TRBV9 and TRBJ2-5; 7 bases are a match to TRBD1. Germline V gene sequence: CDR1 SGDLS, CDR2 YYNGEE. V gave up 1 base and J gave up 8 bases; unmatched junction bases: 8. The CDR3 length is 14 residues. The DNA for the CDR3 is TGTGCCAGCAGCGTATGGCAGGGGGATGAAACCCAGTACTTC. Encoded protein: CASSVWQGDETQYF. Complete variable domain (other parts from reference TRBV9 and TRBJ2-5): DSGVTQTPKHLITATGQRVTLRCSPRSGDLSVYWYQQSLDQGLQFLIQYYNGEERAKGNILERFSAQQFPDLHSELNLSSLELGDSALYFCASSVWQGDETQYFGPGTRLLVL.

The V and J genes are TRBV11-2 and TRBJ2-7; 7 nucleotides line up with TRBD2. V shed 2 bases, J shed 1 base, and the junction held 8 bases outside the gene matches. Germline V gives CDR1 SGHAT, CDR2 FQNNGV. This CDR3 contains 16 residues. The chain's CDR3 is CASSLIAGVGSYEQYF. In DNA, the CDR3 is TGTGCCAGCAGCTTAATTGCGGGGGTAGGGTCCTACGAGCAGTACTTC.

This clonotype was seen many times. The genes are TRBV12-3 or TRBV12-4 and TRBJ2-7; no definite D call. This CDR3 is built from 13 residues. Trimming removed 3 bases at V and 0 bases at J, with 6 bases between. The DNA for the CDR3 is TGTGCCAGCAGTTTTCAACTCTCCTACGAGCAGTACTTC. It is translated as CASSFQLSYEQYF.

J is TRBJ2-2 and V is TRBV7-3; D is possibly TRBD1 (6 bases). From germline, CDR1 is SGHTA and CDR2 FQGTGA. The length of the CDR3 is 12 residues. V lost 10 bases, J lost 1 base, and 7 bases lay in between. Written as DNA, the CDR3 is TGTGCCACAGGGGTGAACACCGGGGAGCTGTTTTTT. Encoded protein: CATGVNTGELFF.

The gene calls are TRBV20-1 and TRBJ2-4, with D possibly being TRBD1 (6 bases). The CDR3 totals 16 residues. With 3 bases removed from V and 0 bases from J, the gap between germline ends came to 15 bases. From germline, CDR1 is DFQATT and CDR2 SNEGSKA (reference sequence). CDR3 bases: TGCAGTGCTAGCTCCTGGGGGCGGCGAGCCAAAAACATTCAGTACTTC. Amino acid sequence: CSASSWGRRAKNIQYF.

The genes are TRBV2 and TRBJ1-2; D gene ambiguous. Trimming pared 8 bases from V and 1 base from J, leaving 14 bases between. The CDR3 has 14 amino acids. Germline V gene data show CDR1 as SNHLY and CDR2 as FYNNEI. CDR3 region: CASLRQDGNYGYTF. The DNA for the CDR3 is TGTGCCAGCCTGAGACAAGACGGTAACTATGGCTACACCTTC.

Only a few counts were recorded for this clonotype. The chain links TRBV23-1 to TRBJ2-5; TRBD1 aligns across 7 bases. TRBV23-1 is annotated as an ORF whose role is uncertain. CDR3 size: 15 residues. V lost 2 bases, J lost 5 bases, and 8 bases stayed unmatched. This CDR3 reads CASSQTGEMYETQYF. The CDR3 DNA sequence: TGCGCCAGCAGTCAAACAGGGGAGATGTACGAGACCCAGTACTTC.

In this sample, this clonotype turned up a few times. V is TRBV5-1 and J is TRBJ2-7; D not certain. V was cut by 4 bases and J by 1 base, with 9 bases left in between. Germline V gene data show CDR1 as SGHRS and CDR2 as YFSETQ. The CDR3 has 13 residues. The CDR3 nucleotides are TGCGCCAGCAGCCTCGACAAGTCCTACGAGCAGTACTTC. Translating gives CASSLDKSYEQYF.